One and the same sample provided the 8 T cell receptor beta chains below, sequenced in a study of cytomegalovirus exposure and HLA in healthy donors (dated by TCRdb to between 2016 and 2019). Libraries were prepared through the immunoSEQ multiplex PCR assay. For the multiplex PCR, a mixture combining 60 forward primers for TCR Vbeta segments and 13 reverse primers for TCR Jbeta segments was used. TCRdb carries this immuneACCESS record with in-frame sequences only. Its versions omit some clonotypes, under half of them owing to an unresolved V gene in the studies checked, with the rest unexplained. This sample lists 150,000 to 200,000 clones; 75% to 90% were detected once. 1.5% to 2% of the sample goes to the ten largest clones. Material for sequencing was PBMCs. The receptor set was obtained from a woman in her late teens or twenties in good health and CMV-seronegative.

The chain is built from TRBV5-6 and TRBJ2-3, with 12 nucleotides matching TRBD2. Germline-derived CDR1 and CDR2 are SGHDT and YYEEEE. Germline trimming cut 4 bases from V and 0 bases from J; bases unmatched to any gene: 3. This CDR3 spans 16 amino acids. This CDR3 reads CASSLGLAGSTDTQYF. The CDR3 DNA sequence: TGTGCCAGCAGCCTAGGACTAGCGGGGAGCACAGATACGCAGTATTTT.

This clone has only one observation. CDR3 DNA sequence: TGCGCCAGCAGCGCGACCAGGGGATTTGGTCAGCCCCAGCATTTT. Encoded protein: CASSATRGFGQPQHF. V usage is TRBV4-1 and J usage is TRBJ1-5; weak D call: TRBD1 (6 bases). This CDR3 is 15 amino acids long. CDR1 is MGHRA and CDR2 is YSYEKL in the germline V gene. V lost 5 bases and J lost 6, with 17 bases in between.

V usage is TRBV7-6 and J usage is TRBJ2-5, with TRBD2 matching 9 bases. V lost 1 base and J lost 0; bases outside the gene matches: 6. Per the germline V gene, CDR1 is SGHVS and CDR2 is FNYEAQ. The CDR3 runs to 17 residues. The CDR3 DNA sequence: TGTGCCAGCAGCTTAGGGGGCCTAGCGGGGTACCAAGAGACCCAGTACTTC. Translation: CASSLGGLAGYQETQYF.

This sequence joins TRBV4-1 and TRBJ2-2; possibly TRBD1 for D (6 bases). CDR1 and CDR2 (germline): MGHRA, YSYEKL. The CDR3 extends over 13 amino acids. The CDR3 loop reads CATGTTNTGELFF. The CDR3 region has the DNA TGCGCGACCGGGACAACGAACACCGGGGAGCTGTTTTTT.

About this clone: Other DNA sequences of this sample code for an identical CDR3. The V and J genes are TRBV5-1 and TRBJ2-6; possibly TRBD1 for D (8 bases). Germline lookup yields CDR1 SGHRS and CDR2 YFSETQ. The CDR3 runs 16 residues. The ends were cut back, 1 base at V and 4 bases at J, with 12 bases in the middle. The CDR3 nucleotides are TGCGCCAGCAGCTTGACAGGGGGGGCCGGGGCCAACGTCCTGACTTTC. This codes for CASSLTGGAGANVLTF.

CDR3 nucleotides: TGCGCCAGCAGCTTGGGTAGGGGGTCCATGAACACTGAAGCTTTCTTT. Protein sequence: CASSLGRGSMNTEAFF. The chain is built from TRBV5-1 and TRBJ1-1, with TRBD1 as a possible D gene (6 bases). V dropped 0 bases and J dropped 0 bases, with 12 bases sitting between them. CDR3 length: 16 residues. Looked up from germline, CDR1 is SGHRS and CDR2 is YFSETQ.

This chain joins TRBV20-1 and TRBJ2-7; possible D gene TRBD1, 6 bases. With 5 bases removed from V and 6 bases from J, the gap between germline ends came to 11 bases. This CDR3 contains 11 residues. CDR1 DFQATT and CDR2 SNEGSKA come from the germline V gene (reference sequence). CDR3 residues: CSASSRGEQYF. The CDR3, as DNA: TGCAGTGCTTCGAGCAGGGGCGAGCAGTACTTC.

The gene calls are TRBV2 and TRBJ1-5; D gene ambiguous. This CDR3 is 14 amino acids long. Germline V lookup: CDR1 SNHLY, CDR2 FYNNEI. Trimming removed 1 base at V and 3 bases at J, with 7 bases between. The DNA for the CDR3 is TGTGCCAGCAGTGAAGTGGTAGTCAATCAGCCCCAGCATTTT. Its translation is CASSEVVVNQPQHF. Looking up the rest from reference TRBV2 and TRBJ1-5 gives the full variable domain: EPEVTQTPSHQVTQMGQEVILRCVPISNHLYFYWYRQILGQKVEFLVSFYNNEISEKSEIFDDQFSVERPDGSNFTLKIRSTKLEDSAMYFCASSEVVVNQPQHFGDGTRLSIL.